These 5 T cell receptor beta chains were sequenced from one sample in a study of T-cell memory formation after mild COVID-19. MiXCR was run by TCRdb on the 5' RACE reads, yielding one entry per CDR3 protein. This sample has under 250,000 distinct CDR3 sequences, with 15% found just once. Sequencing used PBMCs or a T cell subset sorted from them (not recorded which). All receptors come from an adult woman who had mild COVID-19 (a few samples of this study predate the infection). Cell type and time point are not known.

Written as DNA, the CDR3 is TGTGCCACCAGCAGTCTCCCGGGCCGGGGCACTGAAGCTTTCTTT. Translating gives CATSSLPGRGTEAFF. V is TRBV15 and J is TRBJ1-1; D remains unclear. V was pared by 3 bases and J by 4 bases, with 15 bases between. The CDR3 contains 15 residues. Per the germline V gene, CDR1 is LNHNV and CDR2 is YYDKDF (reference sequence).

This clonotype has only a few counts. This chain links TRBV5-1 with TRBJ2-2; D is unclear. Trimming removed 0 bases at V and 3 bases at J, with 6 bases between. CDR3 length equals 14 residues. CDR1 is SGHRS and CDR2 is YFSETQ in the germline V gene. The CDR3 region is CASSLVQDTGELFF. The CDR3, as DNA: TGCGCCAGCAGCTTGGTTCAGGACACCGGGGAGCTGTTTTTT.

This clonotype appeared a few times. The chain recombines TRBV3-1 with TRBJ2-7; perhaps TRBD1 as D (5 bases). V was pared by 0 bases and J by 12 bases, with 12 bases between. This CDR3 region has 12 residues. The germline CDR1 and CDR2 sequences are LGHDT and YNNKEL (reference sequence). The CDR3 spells CASSQDFQGWYF. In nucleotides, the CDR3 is TGTGCCAGCAGCCAAGATTTTCAGGGCTGGTACTTC.

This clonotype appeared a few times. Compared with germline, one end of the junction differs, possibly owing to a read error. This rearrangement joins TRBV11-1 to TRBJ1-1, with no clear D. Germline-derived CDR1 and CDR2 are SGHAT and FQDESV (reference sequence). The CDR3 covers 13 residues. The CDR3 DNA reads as TGTGACAGCAGCTTAATACTAAACACTGAAGCTTTCTTT. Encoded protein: CDSSLILNTEAFF.

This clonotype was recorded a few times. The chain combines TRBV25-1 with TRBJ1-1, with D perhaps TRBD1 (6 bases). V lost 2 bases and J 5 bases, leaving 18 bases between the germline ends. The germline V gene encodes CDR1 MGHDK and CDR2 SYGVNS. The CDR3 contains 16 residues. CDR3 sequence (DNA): TGTGCCAGCAGTGAACGCAATGGCAGGGGTTTTACTGAAGCTTTCTTT. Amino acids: CASSERNGRGFTEAFF.